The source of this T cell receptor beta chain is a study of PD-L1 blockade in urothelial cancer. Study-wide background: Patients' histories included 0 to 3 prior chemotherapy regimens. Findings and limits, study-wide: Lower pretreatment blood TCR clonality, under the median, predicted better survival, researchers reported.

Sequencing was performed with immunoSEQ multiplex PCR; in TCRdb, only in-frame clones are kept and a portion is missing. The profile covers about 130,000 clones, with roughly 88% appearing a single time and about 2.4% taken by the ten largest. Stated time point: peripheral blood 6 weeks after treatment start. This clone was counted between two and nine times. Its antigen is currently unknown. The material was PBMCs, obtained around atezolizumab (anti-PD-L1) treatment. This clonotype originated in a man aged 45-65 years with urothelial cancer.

The CDR3 bases are TGTGCCAGCAGTTACTTTGCGGGCGAGACCCAGTACTTC. This gives the protein CASSYFAGETQYF. The chain recombines TRBV6-6 with TRBJ2-5; tentatively, D is TRBD2 (5 bases). CDR3 size: 13 residues. V gave up 1 base and J gave up 5 bases, with 8 bases separating them. Germline CDR1 and CDR2: MNHNY and SVGAGI (reference sequence).